What follows are 12 T cell receptor beta chains derived from one specimen sequenced in a study of T cells after yellow fever vaccination. TCRdb processed the 5' RACE reads anew with MiXCR; each CDR3 protein has one entry. Of hundreds of thousands of distinct CDR3 sequences in the sample, around 4.9% were seen once. The sequenced sample was CD4+ T cells sorted from PBMCs, obtained on the day of the yellow fever booster vaccination. The receptors were sampled from a man aged 18 to 35 who received the YFV17D yellow fever vaccine.

This clonotype has only a few counts. The rearrangement joins TRBV30 to TRBJ2-3; 11 nucleotides match TRBD2. Germline CDR1 GTSNPN, CDR2 SVGIG (reference sequence). V was clipped by 4 bases and J by 1 base; unmatched bases: 4. The CDR3 length is 15 residues. CDR3 amino acids: CAWTSGGSGTDTQYF. CDR3 nucleotides: TGTGCCTGGACTAGCGGGGGGTCAGGCACAGATACGCAGTATTTT.

This chain joins TRBV2 and TRBJ2-5; 10 positions match TRBD2. This CDR3 spans 16 amino acids. CDR1 SNHLY and CDR2 FYNNEI come from the germline V gene. V was pared by 6 bases and J by 0 bases, with 7 bases of the junction left unmatched. The CDR3 spells CASRGATSGYQETQYF. CDR3 bases: TGTGCCAGCAGAGGCGCGACTAGCGGGTACCAAGAGACCCAGTACTTC.

This clonotype was seen a few times. The V and J genes are TRBV14 and TRBJ1-1; tentatively, D is TRBD1 (6 bases). This CDR3 contains 16 residues. Germline V gene lookup returns CDR1 SGHDN and CDR2 FVKESK. V lost 6 bases, J lost 1 base, and 18 bases lay in between. This chain's CDR3 is CASRKLTGTSNTEAFF. The CDR3, as DNA: TGTGCCAGCAGAAAACTTACCGGGACATCGAACACTGAAGCTTTCTTT.

V gene TRBV5-6 combines with J gene TRBJ2-7; no reliable D call. The germline V gene has CDR1 SGHDT and CDR2 YYEEEE. Trimming shortened V by 6 bases and J by 3 bases, and 13 bases separated the two germline ends. This CDR3 contains 13 residues. Written as DNA, the CDR3 is TGTGCCAGCACCTCGTCGATCCTCTACGAGCAGTACTTC. Translated: CASTSSILYEQYF.

Ten or more counts support this clonotype. The chain couples TRBV27 to TRBJ1-2; D unresolved. CDR3 size: 14 residues. The V gene's germline CDR1 is MNHEY and CDR2 SMNVEV (reference sequence). V lost 5 bases, J lost 0 bases, and 10 bases lay in between. Written as DNA, the CDR3 is TGTGCCAGCAGTCCCCAAGTAGCTAACTATGGCTACACCTTC. Amino acid sequence: CASSPQVANYGYTF.

The chain uses TRBV20-1 and TRBJ2-3; D assignment may be TRBD1 or TRBD2 (7 bases each). The CDR3 totals 14 residues. V was clipped by 4 bases and J by 3 bases, with 14 bases between them. CDR1 is DFQATT and CDR2 is SNEGSKA in the germline V gene (reference sequence). The CDR3, as DNA: TGCAGTGCTATACAGGGGAGGGGGACAGATACGCAGTATTTT. It yields the protein CSAIQGRGTDTQYF.

The table lists this clonotype with many counts. The chain has TRBV18 and TRBJ2-1; perhaps D is TRBD1 or TRBD2 (5 bases each). Germline lookup yields CDR1 KGHSH and CDR2 LQKENI. The CDR3 has 17 amino acids. Trimming cost V 3 bases and J 8 bases, with 23 bases left between them. The CDR3, as DNA: TGTGCCAGCTCACCGGCCATCGGGGCTCCCCGTTGGGATGAGCAGTTCTTC. It encodes CASSPAIGAPRWDEQFF.

This clonotype has a count of ten or more. The chain combines TRBV30 with TRBJ2-7, with D possibly matching TRBD2 (5 bases). Germline CDR1 and CDR2: GTSNPN and SVGIG (reference sequence). The ends were cut back, 0 bases at V and 2 bases at J, with 11 bases in the middle. CDR3 size: 14 residues. In DNA, the CDR3 is TGTGCCTGGAGTGTAGGGCTAGCAACCTACGAGCAGTACTTC. Its protein product is CAWSVGLATYEQYF. Looking up the rest from reference TRBV30 and TRBJ2-7 gives the full variable domain: SQTIHQWPATLVQPVGSPLSLECTVEGTSNPNLYWYRQAAGRGLQLLFYSVGIGQISSEVPQNLSASRPQDRQFILSSKKLLLSDSGFYLCAWSVGLATYEQYFGPGTRLTVT.

This clonotype was seen a handful of times. The chain has TRBV30 and TRBJ2-1; TRBD1 might be the D (5 bases). The CDR3 loop spans 15 amino acids. Germline values: CDR1 GTSNPN, CDR2 SVGIG (reference sequence). The V end was cut by 3 bases, the J end by 7 bases, with 19 bases between. The CDR3 is CAWSGLDSAINEQFF. CDR3 DNA sequence: TGTGCCTGGAGCGGCCTAGACAGTGCAATAAATGAGCAGTTCTTC.

This clonotype turned up a few times. The chain recombines TRBV10-3 with TRBJ1-2, with D possibly matching TRBD1 (5 bases). The CDR3 spans 14 residues. In germline, CDR1 is ENHRY, CDR2 SYGVKD. V lost 3 bases to trimming and J lost 2 bases, with 10 bases between them. The CDR3 reads CAISDKTANYGYTF. CDR3 nucleotide sequence: TGTGCCATCAGTGACAAGACAGCGAACTATGGCTACACCTTC.

This chain joins TRBV23-1 and TRBJ2-3, with 11 bases aligning to TRBD2. TRBV23-1 is assigned to the ORF class and has an uncertain function. This CDR3 has 19 amino acids. The V gene end was trimmed by 2 bases and the J gene end by 0 bases; junction bases not matched to a gene: 10. The DNA of the CDR3 is TGCGCCAGCAGTCAAGGAGGGGGTAGCGGGGGGGTAAGCACAGATACGCAGTATTTT. As protein: CASSQGGGSGGVSTDTQYF.

The gene calls are TRBV20-1 and TRBJ1-4; TRBD1 aligns across 9 bases. The CDR3 totals 17 residues. The V segment lost 3 bases and the J segment 4 bases; nucleotides outside the gene matches: 12. Germline V lookup: CDR1 DFQATT, CDR2 SNEGSKA (reference sequence). The CDR3 sequence: CSASTGTGFAGNEKLFF. The CDR3 DNA is TGCAGTGCTAGTACCGGGACAGGGTTTGCTGGTAATGAAAAACTGTTTTTT.